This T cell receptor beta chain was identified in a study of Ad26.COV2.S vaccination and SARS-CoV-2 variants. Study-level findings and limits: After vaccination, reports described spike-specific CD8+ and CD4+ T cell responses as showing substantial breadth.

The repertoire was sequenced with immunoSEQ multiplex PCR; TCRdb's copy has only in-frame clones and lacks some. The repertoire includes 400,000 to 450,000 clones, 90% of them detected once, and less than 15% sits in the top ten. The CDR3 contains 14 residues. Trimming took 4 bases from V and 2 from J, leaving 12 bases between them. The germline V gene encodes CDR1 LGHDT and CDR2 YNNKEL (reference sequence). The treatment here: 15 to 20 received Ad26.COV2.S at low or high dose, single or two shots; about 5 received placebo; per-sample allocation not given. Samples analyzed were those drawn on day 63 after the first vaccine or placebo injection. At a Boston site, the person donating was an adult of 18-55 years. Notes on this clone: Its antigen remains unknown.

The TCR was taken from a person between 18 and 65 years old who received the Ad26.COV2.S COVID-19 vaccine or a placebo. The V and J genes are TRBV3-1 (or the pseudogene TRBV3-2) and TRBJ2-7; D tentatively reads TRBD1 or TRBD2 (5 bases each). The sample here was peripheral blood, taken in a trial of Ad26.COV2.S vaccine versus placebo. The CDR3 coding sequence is TGTGCCAGCAGCCCCCCGGGACCAACCTACGAGCAGTACTTC. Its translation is CASSPPGPTYEQYF.